The T cell receptor (beta chain) described here comes from a study of T cells in tumors after PD-1 blockade (dated by TCRdb to between 2017 and 2020). Background for the entire study: Prior checkpoint blockade, systemic immunosuppressant use, and recent radiotherapy or other anti-cancer therapy within 4 weeks were grounds for patient exclusion. Patients received pembrolizumab 200 mg every 3 weeks or cemiplimab 350 mg every 2 weeks. Some patients also continued taking vismodegib 150 mg daily during anti-PD-1 treatment. An average of around 100,000 TCR templates (range roughly 24,000-290,000) and around 36,000 unique clonotypes was obtained for peripheral blood samples. Paired single-cell RNA and TCR sequencing was performed on site-matched tumors from BCC or SCC patients before and after anti-PD-1 therapy. Bulk TCR sequencing was performed on approximately eleven peripheral blood samples from 4 or 5 patients to compare blood and tumor clonotypes. RECIST version 1.1 was used to assess clinical response.

What the study reported, not specific to this receptor: Roughly 41% of the TCR clonotypes from tumors also showed up in blood, and some novel exhausted tumor clones were present in pre-treatment blood, which suggests peripheral recruitment. The source of novel T cell clones was not identified and could include lymphoid organs or rare unexpanded clones within the tumor or its periphery.

Deep TCRbeta sequencing was performed with the immunoSEQ platform. As for the original processing: Only productive rearrangements were exported from the immunoSEQ Analyzer for further analysis. T cell phenotypes were assigned to bulk TCRbeta clonotypes by matching to single-cell RNA+TCR-seq clones sharing the same TCRbeta sequence. Clone enrichment in tumor was calculated as tumor frequency divided by PBMC frequency from bulk TCR sequencing. GLIPH was used to group TCRs into specificity groups, clusters of distinct TCRs likely recognizing common antigens via shared CDR3 motifs. TCRdb carries this immuneACCESS record with in-frame sequences only. Its versions omit some clonotypes, under half of them owing to an unresolved V gene in the studies checked, with the rest unexplained. V and J calls and clone size are those listed in that table; D and trimming were worked out from the DNA. Recorded for this sample are 45,000 or so clones; 65% to 80% of them occurred a single time. 7.5% to 9.5% of the sample rests with the top ten.

About this clone: Its antigen is unknown. Qualities for individual bases were not recorded, and no much larger clone is one base off.

Genomic DNA extracted from tumor biopsies or peripheral blood was used for bulk TCRbeta sequencing, with input ranging from about 600 ng to 6,004 ng. Every patient was a poor candidate for surgical resection and had histologically proven advanced or metastatic basal or squamous cell carcinoma. The basal cell carcinoma cohort was made up of ten to twelve patients, and bulk tumor TCR sequencing was performed for roughly 8 of these patients. The sequencing used PBMCs, collected before anti-PD-1 therapy. The TCR originated in a human donor with advanced basal cell or squamous cell carcinoma (not recorded which).

The encoded CDR3 is CASSPQSPGDRGLREKLFF. The nucleotide sequence is given as TGTGCCAGCTCACCTCAATCGCCGGGAGACAGGGGATTGCGGGAAAAACTGTTTTTT. The chain is encoded by TRBV18 joined to TRBJ1-4; 8 central nucleotides agree with TRBD1. CDR1 is given as KGHSH and CDR2 as LQKENI, both from the germline V gene. The CDR3 goes from the cysteine to the phenylalanine over 19 residues. CDR3 DNA is the only sequence kept; it has 57 bases, read in frame from the first base. V has 3 bases trimmed and J has 8 bases trimmed; junction bases matching no gene number 20.